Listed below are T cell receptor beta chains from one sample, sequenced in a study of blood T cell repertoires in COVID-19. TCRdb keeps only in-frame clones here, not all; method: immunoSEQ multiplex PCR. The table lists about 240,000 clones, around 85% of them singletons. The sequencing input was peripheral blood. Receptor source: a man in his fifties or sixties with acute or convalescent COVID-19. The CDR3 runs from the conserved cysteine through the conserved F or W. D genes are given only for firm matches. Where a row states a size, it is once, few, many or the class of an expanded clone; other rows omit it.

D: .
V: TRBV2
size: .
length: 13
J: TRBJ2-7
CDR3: CASTGGLGYEQYF
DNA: TGTGCCAGCACCGGAGGCCTAGGCTACGAGCAGTACTTC

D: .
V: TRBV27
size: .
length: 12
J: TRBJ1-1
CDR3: CASSENGAQAFF
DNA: TGTGCCAGCAGTGAGAACGGAGCTCAAGCTTTCTTT

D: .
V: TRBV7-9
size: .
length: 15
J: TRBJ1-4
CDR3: CASSIGVATNEKLFF
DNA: TGTGCCAGCAGCATCGGGGTTGCAACTAATGAAAAACTGTTTTTT

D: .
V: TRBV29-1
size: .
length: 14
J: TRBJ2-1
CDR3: CSVEDTGIGNEQFF
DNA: TGCAGCGTTGAAGATACCGGGATCGGCAATGAGCAGTTCTTC

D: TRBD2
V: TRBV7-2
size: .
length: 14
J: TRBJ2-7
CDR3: CASSWTSGTYEQYF
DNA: TGTGCCAGCAGCTGGACTAGCGGTACCTACGAGCAGTACTTC

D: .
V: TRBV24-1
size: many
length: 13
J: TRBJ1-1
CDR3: CATSEPRGTEAFF
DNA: TGTGCCACCAGTGAGCCCCGGGGAACAGAAGCTTTCTTT

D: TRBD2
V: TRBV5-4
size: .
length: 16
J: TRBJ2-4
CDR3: CASSSTSGKAKNIQYF
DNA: TGTGCCAGCAGCTCGACTAGCGGGAAGGCCAAAAACATTCAGTACTTC

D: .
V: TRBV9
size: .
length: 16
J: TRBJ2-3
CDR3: CASSVGASDVTDTQYF
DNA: TGTGCCAGCAGCGTAGGAGCTAGCGACGTCACAGATACGCAGTATTTT

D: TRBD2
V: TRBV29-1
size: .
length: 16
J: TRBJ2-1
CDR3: CSVEVQREGRGNEQFF
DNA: TGCAGCGTTGAAGTTCAGCGGGAGGGCCGTGGCAATGAGCAGTTCTTC

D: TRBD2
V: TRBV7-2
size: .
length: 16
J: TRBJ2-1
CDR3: CASSELAGEGYNEQFF
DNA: TGTGCCAGCAGCGAGCTAGCGGGAGAGGGTTACAATGAGCAGTTCTTC

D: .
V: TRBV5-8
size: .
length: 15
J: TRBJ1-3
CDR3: CASSFWQSVGNTIYF
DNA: TGTGCCAGCAGCTTTTGGCAGTCCGTTGGAAACACCATATATTTT

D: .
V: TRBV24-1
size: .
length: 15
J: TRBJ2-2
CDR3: CATKGGTGNTGELFF
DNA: TGTGCCACCAAGGGGGGGACAGGGAACACCGGGGAGCTGTTTTTT

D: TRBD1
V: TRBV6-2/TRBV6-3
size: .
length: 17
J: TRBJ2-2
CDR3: CASSYGNRGKNTGELFF
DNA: TGTGCCAGCAGTTACGGAAACAGGGGGAAGAACACCGGGGAGCTGTTTTTT

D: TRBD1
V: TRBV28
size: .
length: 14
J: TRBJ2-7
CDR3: CASSLGTGFSEQYF
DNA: TGTGCCAGCAGTTTAGGGACAGGATTTTCCGAGCAGTACTTC

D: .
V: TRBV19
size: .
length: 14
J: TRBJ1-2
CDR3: CASSRDSQRSGYTF
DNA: TGTGCCAGTAGTCGGGACTCTCAACGGAGTGGCTACACCTTC

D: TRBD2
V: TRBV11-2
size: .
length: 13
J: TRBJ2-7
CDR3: CASSPRLAVEQYF
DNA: TGTGCCAGCAGCCCCAGACTAGCGGTCGAGCAGTACTTC

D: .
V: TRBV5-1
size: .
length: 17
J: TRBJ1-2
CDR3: CASSSPSQGPPYYGYTF
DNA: TGCGCCAGCAGCTCCCCCTCACAGGGCCCCCCGTACTATGGCTACACCTTC

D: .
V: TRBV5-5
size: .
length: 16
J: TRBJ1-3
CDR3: CASSLPYSSTGNTIYF
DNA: TGTGCCAGCAGCTTACCCTACAGCTCAACTGGAAACACCATATATTTT